This T cell receptor beta chain appears in the sequencing data of a study of shared clonotypes between healthy human individuals. The study drew its donors from healthy HIV-negative adults without recent acute infections or vaccinations. CD45RA-negative memory and CD45RA+ naive subsets were split from the CD4+ cells. CDR3 length: 14 amino acids. V trimming: 4 bases; J trimming: 5 bases; junction bases outside the gene matches: 8. Germline lookup yields CDR1 MNHEY and CDR2 SMNVEV (reference sequence). TCRdb's table, derived via immunoSEQ multiplex PCR, lists solely in-frame clones and lacks some. The sample lists 1.4 million or so clones, 98% occurring once.

The chain links TRBV27 to TRBJ2-7, with 7 bases matching TRBD1. This TCR came from a young man in good health. Sequencing input: naive CD4+ T cells sorted from blood. Stated subset: CD45RA+ positively selected. CDR3 sequence (DNA): TGTGCCAGCAGTTCAAGGCAGGGGGTGCACGAGCAGTACTTC. Translation: CASSSRQGVHEQYF.